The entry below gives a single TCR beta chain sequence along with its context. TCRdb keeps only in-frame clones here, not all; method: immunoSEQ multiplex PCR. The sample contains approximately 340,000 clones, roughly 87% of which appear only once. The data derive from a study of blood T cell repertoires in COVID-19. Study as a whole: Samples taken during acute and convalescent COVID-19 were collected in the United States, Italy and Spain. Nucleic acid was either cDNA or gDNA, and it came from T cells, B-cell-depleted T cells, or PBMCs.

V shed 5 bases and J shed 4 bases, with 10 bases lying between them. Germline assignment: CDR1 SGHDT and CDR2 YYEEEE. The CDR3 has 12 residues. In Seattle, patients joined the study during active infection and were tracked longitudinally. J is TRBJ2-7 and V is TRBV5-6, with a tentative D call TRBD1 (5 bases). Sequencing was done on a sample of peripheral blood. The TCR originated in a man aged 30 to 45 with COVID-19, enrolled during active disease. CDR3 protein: CASSLTDYEQYF. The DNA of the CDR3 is TGTGCCAGCAGTTTGACAGATTACGAGCAGTACTTC.